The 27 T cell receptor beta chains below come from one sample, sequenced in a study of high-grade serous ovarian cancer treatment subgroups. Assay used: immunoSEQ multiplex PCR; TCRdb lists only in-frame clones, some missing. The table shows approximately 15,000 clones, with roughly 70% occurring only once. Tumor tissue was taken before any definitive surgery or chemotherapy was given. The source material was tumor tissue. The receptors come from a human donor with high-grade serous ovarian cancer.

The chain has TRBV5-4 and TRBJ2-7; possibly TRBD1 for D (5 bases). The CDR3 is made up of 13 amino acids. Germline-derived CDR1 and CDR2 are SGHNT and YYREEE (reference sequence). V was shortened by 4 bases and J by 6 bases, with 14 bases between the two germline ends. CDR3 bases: TGTGCCAGCAGCCAGGGATTAGCCCTCGAGCAGTACTTC. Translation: CASSQGLALEQYF.

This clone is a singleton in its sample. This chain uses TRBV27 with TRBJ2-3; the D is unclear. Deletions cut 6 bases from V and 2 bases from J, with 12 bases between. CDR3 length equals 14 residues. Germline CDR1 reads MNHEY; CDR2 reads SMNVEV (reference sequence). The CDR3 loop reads CASSTLTNTDTQYF. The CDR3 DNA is TGTGCCAGCAGCACCCTAACCAACACAGATACGCAGTATTTT.

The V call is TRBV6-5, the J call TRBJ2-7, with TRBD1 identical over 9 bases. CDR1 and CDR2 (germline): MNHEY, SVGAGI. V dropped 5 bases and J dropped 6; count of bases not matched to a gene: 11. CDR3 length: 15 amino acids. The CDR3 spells CASSLPKGQGSEQYF. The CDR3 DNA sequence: TGTGCCAGCAGTCTTCCAAAGGGACAGGGAAGCGAGCAGTACTTC.

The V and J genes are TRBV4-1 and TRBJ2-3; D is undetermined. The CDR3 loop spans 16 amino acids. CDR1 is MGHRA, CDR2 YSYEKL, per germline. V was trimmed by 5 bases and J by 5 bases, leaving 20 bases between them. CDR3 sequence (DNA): TGCGCCAGCAGCGAAAGGACGGCCAGCGCCGGAGATACGCAGTATTTT. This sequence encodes CASSERTASAGDTQYF.

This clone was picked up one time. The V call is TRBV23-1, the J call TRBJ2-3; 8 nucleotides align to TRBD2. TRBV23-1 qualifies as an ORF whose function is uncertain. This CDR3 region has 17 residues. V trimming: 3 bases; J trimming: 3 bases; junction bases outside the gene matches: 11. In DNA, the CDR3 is TGCGCCAGCAGTCAGTCGGCAGCGGGGGACTGGACAGATACGCAGTATTTT. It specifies CASSQSAAGDWTDTQYF.

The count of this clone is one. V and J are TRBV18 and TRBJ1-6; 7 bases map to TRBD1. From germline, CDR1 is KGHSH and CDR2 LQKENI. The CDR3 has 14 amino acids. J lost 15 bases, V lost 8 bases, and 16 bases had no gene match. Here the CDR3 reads CASTRDRQGLLLHF. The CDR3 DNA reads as TGTGCCAGCACCAGAGACCGACAGGGCTTACTCCTCCACTTT. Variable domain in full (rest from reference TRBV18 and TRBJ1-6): NAGVMQNPRHLVRRRGQEARLRCSPMKGHSHVYWYRQLPEEGLKFMVYLQKENIIDESGMPKERFSAEFPKEGPSILRIQQVVRGDSAAYFCASTRDRQGLLLHFGNGTRLTVT.

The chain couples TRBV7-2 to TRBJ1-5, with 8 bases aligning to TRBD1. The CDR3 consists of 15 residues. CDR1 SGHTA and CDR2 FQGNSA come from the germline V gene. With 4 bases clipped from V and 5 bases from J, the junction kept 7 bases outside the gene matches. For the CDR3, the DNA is TGTGCCAGCAGCTCCAGGGGGCTAGGGGATCAGCCCCAGCATTTT. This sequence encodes CASSSRGLGDQPQHF. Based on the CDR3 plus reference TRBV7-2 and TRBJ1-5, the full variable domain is GAGVSQSPSNKVTEKGKDVELRCDPISGHTALYWYRQSLGQGLEFLIYFQGNSAPDKSGLPSDRFSAERTGGSVSTLTIQRTQQEDSAVYLCASSSRGLGDQPQHFGDGTRLSIL.

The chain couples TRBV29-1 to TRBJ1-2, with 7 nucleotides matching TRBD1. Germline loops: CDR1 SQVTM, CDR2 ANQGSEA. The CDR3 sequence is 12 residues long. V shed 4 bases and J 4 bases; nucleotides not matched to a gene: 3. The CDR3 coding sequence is TGCAGCGTTGGACAGGGAGGCTATGGCTACACCTTC. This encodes CSVGQGGYGYTF.

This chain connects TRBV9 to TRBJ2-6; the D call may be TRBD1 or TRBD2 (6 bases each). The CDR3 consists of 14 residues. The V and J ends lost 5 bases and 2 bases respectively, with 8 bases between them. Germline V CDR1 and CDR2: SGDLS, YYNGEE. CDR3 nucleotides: TGTGCCAGCAGGGAGGGGGCTGGGGCCAACGTCCTGACTTTC. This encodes CASREGAGANVLTF. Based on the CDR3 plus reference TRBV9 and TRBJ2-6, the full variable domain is DSGVTQTPKHLITATGQRVTLRCSPRSGDLSVYWYQQSLDQGLQFLIQYYNGEERAKGNILERFSAQQFPDLHSELNLSSLELGDSALYFCASREGAGANVLTFGAGSRLTVL.

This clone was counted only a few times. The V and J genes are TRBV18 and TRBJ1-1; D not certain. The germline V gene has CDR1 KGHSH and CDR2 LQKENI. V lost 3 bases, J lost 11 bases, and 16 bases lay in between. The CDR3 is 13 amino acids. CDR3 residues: CASSPRTKEKAFF. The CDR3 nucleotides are TGTGCCAGCTCACCCCGGACTAAAGAGAAGGCTTTCTTT.

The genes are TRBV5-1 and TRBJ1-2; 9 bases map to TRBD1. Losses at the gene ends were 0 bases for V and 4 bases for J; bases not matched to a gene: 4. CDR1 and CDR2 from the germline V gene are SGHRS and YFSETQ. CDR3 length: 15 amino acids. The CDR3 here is CASSLAGTGSYGYTF. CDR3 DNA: TGCGCCAGCAGCTTGGCGGGGACAGGGTCCTATGGCTACACCTTC.

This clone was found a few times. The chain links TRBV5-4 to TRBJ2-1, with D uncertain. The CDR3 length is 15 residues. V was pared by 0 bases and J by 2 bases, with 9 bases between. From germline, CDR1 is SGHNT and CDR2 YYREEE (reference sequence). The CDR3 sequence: CASSLVATTYNEQFF. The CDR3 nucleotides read TGTGCCAGCAGCTTGGTCGCGACAACCTACAATGAGCAGTTCTTC.

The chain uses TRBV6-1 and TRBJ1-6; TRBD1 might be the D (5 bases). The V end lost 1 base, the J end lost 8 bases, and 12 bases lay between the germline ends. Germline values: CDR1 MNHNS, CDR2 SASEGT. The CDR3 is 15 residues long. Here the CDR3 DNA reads TGTGCCAGCAGTGAAGTGGGGGGGTTGCATTCACCCCTCCACTTT. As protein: CASSEVGGLHSPLHF.

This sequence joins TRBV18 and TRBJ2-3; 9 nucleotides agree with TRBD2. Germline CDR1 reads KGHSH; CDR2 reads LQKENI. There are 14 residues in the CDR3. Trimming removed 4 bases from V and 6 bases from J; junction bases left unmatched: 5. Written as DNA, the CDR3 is TGTGCCAGCTCACGTAGCGGGGGATTCGATACGCAGTATTTT. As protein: CASSRSGGFDTQYF.

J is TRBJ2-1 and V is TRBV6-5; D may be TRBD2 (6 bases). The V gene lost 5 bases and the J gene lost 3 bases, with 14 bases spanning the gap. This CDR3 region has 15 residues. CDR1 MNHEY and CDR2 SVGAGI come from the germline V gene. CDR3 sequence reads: CASSQETSFYNEQFF. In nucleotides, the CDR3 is TGTGCCAGCAGTCAGGAGACTAGTTTCTACAATGAGCAGTTCTTC.

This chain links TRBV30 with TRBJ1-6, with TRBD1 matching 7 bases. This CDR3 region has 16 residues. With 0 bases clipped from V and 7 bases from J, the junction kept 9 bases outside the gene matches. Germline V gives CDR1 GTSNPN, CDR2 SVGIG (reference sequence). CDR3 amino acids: CAWSVRPTGKNSPLHF. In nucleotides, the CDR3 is TGTGCCTGGAGTGTACGACCGACAGGGAAAAATTCACCCCTCCACTTT.

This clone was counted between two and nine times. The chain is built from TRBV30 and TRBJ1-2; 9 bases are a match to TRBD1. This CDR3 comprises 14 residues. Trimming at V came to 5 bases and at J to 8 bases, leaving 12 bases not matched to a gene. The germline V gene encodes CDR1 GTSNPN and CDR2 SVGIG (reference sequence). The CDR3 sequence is CAWGHRGPGPGYTF. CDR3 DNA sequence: TGTGCCTGGGGCCACAGGGGGCCGGGGCCCGGCTACACCTTC.

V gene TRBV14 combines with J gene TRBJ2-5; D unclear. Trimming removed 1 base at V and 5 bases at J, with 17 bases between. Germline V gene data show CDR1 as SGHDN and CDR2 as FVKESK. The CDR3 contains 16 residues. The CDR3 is CASSQGRVRVAETQYF. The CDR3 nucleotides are TGTGCCAGCAGCCAAGGTCGGGTAAGGGTAGCCGAGACCCAGTACTTC. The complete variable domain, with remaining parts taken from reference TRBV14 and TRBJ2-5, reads EAGVTQFPSHSVIEKGQTVTLRCDPISGHDNLYWYRRVMGKEIKFLLHFVKESKQDESGMPNNRFLAERTGGTYSTLKVQPAELEDSGVYFCASSQGRVRVAETQYFGPGTRLLVL.

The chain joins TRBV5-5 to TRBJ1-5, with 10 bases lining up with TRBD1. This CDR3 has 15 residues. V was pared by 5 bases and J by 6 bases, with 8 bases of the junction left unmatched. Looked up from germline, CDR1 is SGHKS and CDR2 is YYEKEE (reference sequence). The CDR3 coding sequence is TGTGCCAGCAGACCGACAGGGGGCGACGTTCAGCCCCAGCATTTT. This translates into CASRPTGGDVQPQHF.

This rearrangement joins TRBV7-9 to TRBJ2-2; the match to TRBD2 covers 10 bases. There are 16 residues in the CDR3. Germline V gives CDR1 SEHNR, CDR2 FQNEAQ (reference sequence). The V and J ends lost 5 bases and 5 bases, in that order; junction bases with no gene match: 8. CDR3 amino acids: CASSPEAGGLTGELFF. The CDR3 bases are TGTGCCAGCAGCCCCGAAGCGGGGGGGTTGACCGGGGAGCTGTTTTTT.

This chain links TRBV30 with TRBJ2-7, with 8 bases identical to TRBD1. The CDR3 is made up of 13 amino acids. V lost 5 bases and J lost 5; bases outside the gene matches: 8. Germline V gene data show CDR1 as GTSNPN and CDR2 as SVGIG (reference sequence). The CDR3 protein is CAWCQTGDHEQYF. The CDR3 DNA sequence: TGTGCCTGGTGCCAGACAGGGGACCACGAGCAGTACTTC.

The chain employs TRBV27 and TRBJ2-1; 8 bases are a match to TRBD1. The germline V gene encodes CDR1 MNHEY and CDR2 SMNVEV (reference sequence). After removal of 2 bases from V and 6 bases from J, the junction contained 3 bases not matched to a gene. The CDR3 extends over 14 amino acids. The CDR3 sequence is CASSLGQGANEQFF. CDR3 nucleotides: TGTGCCAGCAGTTTAGGTCAGGGGGCCAATGAGCAGTTCTTC.

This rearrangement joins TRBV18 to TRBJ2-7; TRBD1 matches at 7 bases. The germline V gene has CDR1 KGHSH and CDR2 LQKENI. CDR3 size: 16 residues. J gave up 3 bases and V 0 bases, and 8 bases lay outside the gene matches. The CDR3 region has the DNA TGTGCCAGCTCACCACCGTTCTTTGGGACAGACTACGAGCAGTACTTC. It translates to CASSPPFFGTDYEQYF.

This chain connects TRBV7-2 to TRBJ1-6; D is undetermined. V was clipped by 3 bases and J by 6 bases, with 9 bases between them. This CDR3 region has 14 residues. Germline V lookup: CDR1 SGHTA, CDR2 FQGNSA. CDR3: CASSFRHPNSPLHF. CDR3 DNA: TGTGCCAGCAGCTTTCGACACCCTAATTCACCCCTCCACTTT.

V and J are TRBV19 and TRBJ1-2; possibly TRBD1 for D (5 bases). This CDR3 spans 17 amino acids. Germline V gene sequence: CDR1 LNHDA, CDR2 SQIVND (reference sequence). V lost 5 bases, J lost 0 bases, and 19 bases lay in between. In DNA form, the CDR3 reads TGTGCCAGTAGTTTAGGGCTCGGGACCTGGACTAACTATGGCTACACCTTC. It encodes CASSLGLGTWTNYGYTF.

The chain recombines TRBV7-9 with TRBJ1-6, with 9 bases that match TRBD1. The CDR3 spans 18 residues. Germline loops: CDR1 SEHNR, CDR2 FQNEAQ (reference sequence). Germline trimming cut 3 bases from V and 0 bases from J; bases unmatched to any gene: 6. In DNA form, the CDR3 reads TGTGCCAGCAGCTTTCCGACAGGGGGGAGCTCCTATAATTCACCCCTCCACTTT. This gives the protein CASSFPTGGSSYNSPLHF. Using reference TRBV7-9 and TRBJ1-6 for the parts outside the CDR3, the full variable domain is DTGVSQNPRHKITKRGQNVTFRCDPISEHNRLYWYRQTLGQGPEFLTYFQNEAQLEKSRLLSDRFSAERPKGSFSTLEIQRTEQGDSAMYLCASSFPTGGSSYNSPLHFGNGTRLTVT.

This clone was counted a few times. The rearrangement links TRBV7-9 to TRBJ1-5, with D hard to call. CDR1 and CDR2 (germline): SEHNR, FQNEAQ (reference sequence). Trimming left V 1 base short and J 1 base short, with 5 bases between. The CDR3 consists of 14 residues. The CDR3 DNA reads TGTGCCAGCAGCTTAGAGACAAGCAATCAGCCCCAGCATTTT. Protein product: CASSLETSNQPQHF.